Only a few counts were recorded for the clone carrying this TCR beta chain. Its specificity is not known. TCRdb independently ran MiXCR on the 5' RACE reads; one entry per CDR3 protein. This table has about 800,000 distinct CDR3 sequences, approximately 12% appearing once. This record belongs to a study of CD8 T cells in ankylosing spondylitis. The CDR3 consists of 15 residues. Germline V lookup: CDR1 SGHRS, CDR2 YFSETQ. The ends lost 3 bases at V and 4 bases at J; junction bases unmatched: 3. Study-wide results and caveats: Blood of patients with ankylosing spondylitis appeared to be characterized by a TCR beta motif of eight highly homologous variants.

This rearrangement joins TRBV5-1 to TRBJ2-7, with 14 bases lining up with TRBD2. The specimen was blood, either unsorted or a sorted T cell fraction (not recorded which). The receptor was isolated from a male donor with ankylosing spondylitis. CDR3 coding DNA: TGCGCCAGCAGCTCCGGGACTAGCGGGGGATACGAGCAGTACTTC. Translation gives CASSSGTSGGYEQYF.